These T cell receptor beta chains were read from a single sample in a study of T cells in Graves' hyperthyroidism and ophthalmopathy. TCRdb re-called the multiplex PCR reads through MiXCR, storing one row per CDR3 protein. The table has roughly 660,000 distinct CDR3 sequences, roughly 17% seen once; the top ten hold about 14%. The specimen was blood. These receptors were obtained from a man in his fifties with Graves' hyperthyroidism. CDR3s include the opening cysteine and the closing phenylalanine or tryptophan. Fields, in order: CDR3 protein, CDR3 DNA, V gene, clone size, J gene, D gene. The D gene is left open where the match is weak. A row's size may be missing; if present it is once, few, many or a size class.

CASSPLLSRAFF	TGTGCCAGCAGCCCATTGCTTAGTAGAGCTTTCTTT	TRBV12-3/TRBV12-4	many	TRBJ1-1	.
CASSLGGAAYNSPLHF	TGTGCCAGCAGCTTAGGCGGGGCGGCCTATAATTCACCCCTCCACTTT	TRBV7-8	many	TRBJ1-6	.
CASSMRRAGEQYF	TGTGCCAGTAGTATGAGAAGGGCTGGTGAGCAGTACTTC	TRBV19	.	TRBJ2-7	.
CASSDRLAVTDTQYF	TGTGCCAGCAGCGACCGACTAGCGGTCACAGATACGCAGTATTTT	TRBV3-1	many	TRBJ2-3	TRBD2
CASSRPGTGIYEQYF	TGTGCCAGCAGCCGTCCCGGGACAGGAATCTACGAGCAGTACTTC	TRBV7-2	many	TRBJ2-7	TRBD1
CSARDLRGQGNEKLFF	TGCAGTGCTAGAGATTTACGAGGGCAGGGAAACGAAAAACTGTTTTTT	TRBV20-1	.	TRBJ1-4	.
CASSLQGGYTDTQYF	TGCGCCAGCAGCTTACAGGGGGGGTACACAGATACGCAGTATTTT	TRBV5-1	few	TRBJ2-3	.
CASSPPAGSSTDTQYF	TGTGCCAGCAGCCCACCCGCTGGGTCTAGCACAGATACGCAGTATTTT	TRBV5-6	.	TRBJ2-3	.
CASSLTRGREQFF	TGTGCCAGCAGCTTAACTCGGGGTCGTGAGCAGTTCTTC	TRBV7-2	.	TRBJ2-1	.
CASSQDLGEQYF	TGTGCCAGCAGCCAAGATTTAGGGGAACAGTACTTC	TRBV3-1	many	TRBJ2-7	.
CASRANQGASGYTF	TGTGCCAGCAGGGCGAACCAGGGGGCCAGCGGCTACACCTTC	TRBV27	few	TRBJ1-2	TRBD1
CASSYSSGRPYNEQFF	TGTGCCAGCAGTTACTCTAGCGGGAGGCCCTACAATGAGCAGTTCTTC	TRBV6-5	many	TRBJ2-1	TRBD2
CASSRYLVPYNEQFF	TGTGCCAGCAGCCGTTATTTAGTCCCTTACAATGAGCAGTTCTTC	TRBV6-2/TRBV6-3	.	TRBJ2-1	.
CSARVPRSRGQPQHF	TGCAGTGCTAGAGTGCCGCGATCCCGGGGTCAGCCCCAGCATTTT	TRBV20-1	few	TRBJ1-5	.
CASSQTPDRVYGYTF	TGCGCCAGCAGCCAAACCCCAGACAGGGTCTATGGCTACACCTTC	TRBV4-3	.	TRBJ1-2	TRBD1
CAAGTGAVETQYF	TGTGCCGCCGGGACAGGGGCCGTCGAGACCCAGTACTTC	TRBV24-1	many	TRBJ2-5	TRBD1
CASSMEHSGTGINYGYTF	TGTGCCAGCAGTATGGAACATTCCGGGACAGGGATTAACTATGGCTACACCTTC	TRBV5-4	few	TRBJ1-2	TRBD1
CSVTEGGETQYF	TGCAGCGTGACAGAAGGAGGGGAGACCCAGTACTTC	TRBV29-1	many	TRBJ2-5	.
CASTLGRSGYTF	TGTGCCAGCACCTTGGGAAGGAGTGGCTACACCTTC	TRBV28	many	TRBJ1-2	.
CASSLKGGYSNQPQHF	TGTGCCAGCAGTCTGAAAGGGGGTTATAGCAATCAGCCCCAGCATTTT	TRBV6-1	few	TRBJ1-5	.
CASSRRSGSYEQYF	TGTGCCAGCTCCCGAAGGTCGGGCTCCTACGAGCAGTACTTC	TRBV18	few	TRBJ2-7	.
CASSFDTQNTGELFF	TGTGCCAGCAGCTTCGACACTCAGAACACCGGGGAGCTGTTTTTT	TRBV7-9	.	TRBJ2-2	.
CASSYDPANEQFF	TGTGCCAGCAGTTACGACCCCGCCAATGAGCAGTTCTTC	TRBV6-2/TRBV6-3	many	TRBJ2-1	.
CASSPDLPHGFF	TGTGCCAGCAGCCCCGACTTACCCCATGGGTTCTTC	TRBV28	few	TRBJ2-1	.
CASSRSGLPGFYEQYF	TGTGCCAGCAGCCGAAGCGGGCTCCCGGGTTTCTACGAGCAGTACTTC	TRBV11-3	many	TRBJ2-7	.
CAIQGNTDTQYF	TGTGCCATCCAGGGAAACACAGATACGCAGTATTTT	TRBV28	.	TRBJ2-3	.
CASRPGTGGGFYSNQPQHF	TGTGCCAGCAGACCCGGGACAGGGGGCGGATTCTATAGCAATCAGCCCCAGCATTTT	TRBV6-1	few	TRBJ1-5	TRBD1
CATSRDRVSGNTIYF	TGTGCCACCAGCAGAGACCGGGTCTCTGGAAACACCATATATTTT	TRBV15	many	TRBJ1-3	.
CASSPGQSPQETQYF	TGCGCCAGCAGCCCGGGACAGTCCCCACAAGAGACCCAGTACTTC	TRBV5-1	many	TRBJ2-5	TRBD1
CSALGLAEFLYEQYF	TGCAGTGCTCTCGGACTAGCGGAGTTCCTCTACGAGCAGTACTTC	TRBV20-1	many	TRBJ2-7	TRBD2